A single sample gave rise to the 2 T cell receptor beta chains below, sequenced in a study of tumor-infiltrating lymphocytes in primary liver carcinoma. The researchers produced TCR beta cDNA from around 500 ng total RNA with a constant-region primer. Three nested multiplex PCR rounds, a slightly modified ARM-PCR, produced the libraries for TCR beta. A C-beta reverse primer was combined with TRBV1-TRBV30 forward primers in the first two PCR rounds, and each round had around 11 cycles. Using its own MiXCR run on the multiplex PCR reads, TCRdb lists one record per CDR3 protein. The sample gives 150,000 to 200,000 distinct CDR3 sequences, about 61% of which show up once; around 7.1% is in the top ten. Germline DNA was extracted too, while blood RNA derived from unsorted whole blood. The sequenced sample consisted of peripheral blood. The receptors come from a woman between 55 and 75 years old with primary liver carcinoma and hepatitis B virus infection.

This clonotype was observed a few times. The V gene is TRBV10-3, the J gene TRBJ1-1; no clear D. This CDR3 spans 12 amino acids. V was shortened by 8 bases and J by 5 bases, with 12 bases between the two germline ends. Germline V lookup: CDR1 ENHRY, CDR2 SYGVKD. The CDR3 sequence is CAIRNKGTEAFF. The DNA of the CDR3 is TGTGCCATCCGTAACAAGGGAACTGAAGCTTTCTTT.

This clonotype was picked up a small number of times. One end of the junction does not line up with germline, which may come from a read error. The gene calls are TRBV28 and TRBJ2-1; the match to TRBD1 covers 8 bases. Germline V lookup: CDR1 MDHEN, CDR2 SYDVKM. The CDR3 is 16 amino acids. The CDR3 here is CASSSPGQAMNNEQFF. The CDR3 coding sequence is TGTGCCAGTAGTTCCCCGGGACAGGCGATGAACAATGAGCAGTTCTTC.